These 8 T cell receptor beta chains were sequenced from one sample in a study of CD8+CD57+ T cells in acquired aplastic anemia. Genomic DNA templated the TCR beta VDJ and CDR3 profiling. TCRdb called the reads again in MiXCR, with one record for every CDR3 protein. The table includes approximately 200,000 distinct CDR3 sequences, approximately 50% detected once. Specimen: sorted CD4+, CD8+, or CD8+CD57+ T cells (not recorded which) from PBMCs. These TCRs come from a human donor in good health, serving as a control.

V gene TRBV7-9 combines with J gene TRBJ2-7; 16 bases are shared with TRBD2. Trimming removed 7 bases from V and 2 bases from J; junction bases left unmatched: 8. The CDR3 has 17 amino acids. Germline V gives CDR1 SEHNR, CDR2 FQNEAQ (reference sequence). CDR3 protein: CASTGTSGGAIAYEQYF. CDR3 DNA: TGTGCCAGCACCGGGACTAGCGGGGGGGCGATCGCCTACGAGCAGTACTTC.

The rearrangement links TRBV20-1 to TRBJ1-6; TRBD1 aligns across 7 bases. The CDR3 covers 15 residues. Trimming took 1 base from V and 3 from J; bases not matched to a gene: 3. Germline V gene data show CDR1 as DFQATT and CDR2 as SNEGSKA (reference sequence). CDR3 nucleotide sequence: TGCAGTGCTAGAGTAGGGGACAGCTATAATTCACCCCTCCACTTT. This encodes CSARVGDSYNSPLHF.

The chain recombines TRBV20-1 with TRBJ2-5, with a tentative D call TRBD2 (7 bases). CDR3 size: 16 residues. Deletions cut 0 bases from V and 5 bases from J, with 19 bases between. Germline V gene data show CDR1 as DFQATT and CDR2 as SNEGSKA (reference sequence). The chain's CDR3 is CSARDVGGGAGETQYF. The CDR3, as DNA: TGCAGTGCTAGAGATGTAGGAGGGGGGGCCGGGGAGACCCAGTACTTC.

V usage is TRBV10-3 and J usage is TRBJ1-6, with 7 bases aligning to TRBD1. CDR3 size: 15 residues. V shed 5 bases, J shed 10 bases, and the junction held 11 bases outside the gene matches. Germline CDR1 is ENHRY and CDR2 is SYGVKD. Here the CDR3 reads CAISPLQGDESPLHF. The CDR3, as DNA: TGTGCCATCAGTCCCCTCCAGGGGGATGAGTCACCCCTCCACTTT.

This rearrangement joins TRBV7-9 to TRBJ2-7, with D unresolved. Per the germline V gene, CDR1 is SEHNR and CDR2 is FQNEAQ (reference sequence). V lost 4 bases to trimming and J lost 0 bases, with 16 bases between them. The CDR3 runs 16 residues. The CDR3 sequence is CASSSDWHGYSYEQYF. In DNA form, the CDR3 reads TGTGCCAGCAGCTCTGACTGGCATGGGTACTCCTACGAGCAGTACTTC.

This clonotype has ten or more counts. This rearrangement joins TRBV5-1 to TRBJ2-3, with 7 bases identical to TRBD1. The CDR3 length is 15 residues. Germline trimming cut 0 bases from V and 3 bases from J; bases unmatched to any gene: 4. Germline CDR1 reads SGHRS; CDR2 reads YFSETQ. The CDR3 bases are TGCGCCAGCAGCTTGGGACAGGGTAAGACAGATACGCAGTATTTT. It codes for CASSLGQGKTDTQYF.

This clonotype was counted between two and nine times. The chain links TRBV7-3 to TRBJ2-5; D not resolved. This CDR3 has 13 residues. CDR1 SGHTA and CDR2 FQGTGA come from the germline V gene. The V gene lost 4 bases and the J gene lost 4 bases, with 10 bases spanning the gap. The CDR3 region has the DNA TGTGCCAGCAGCTCTGGCCATGGAGAGACCCAGTACTTC. It is translated as CASSSGHGETQYF.

About this clonotype itself: Since the CDR3 does not end with the conserved phenylalanine or tryptophan, this likely comes from a read error. The chain employs TRBV7-8 and TRBJ2-7; 7 bases match TRBD2. The CDR3 is 14 amino acids. CDR1 SGHVS and CDR2 FQNEAQ come from the germline V gene. V lost 2 bases and J lost 3; bases outside the gene matches: 4. The CDR3 DNA reads as TGTGCCAGCAGCTTAAGGTCGGGGGGCTACGAGCAGTACTGC. It encodes CASSLRSGGYEQYC.